The subject of this entry is one T cell receptor (beta chain). The sample comes from a study of T cell changes during pregnancy in multiple sclerosis. V lost 4 bases to trimming and J lost 8 bases, with 17 bases between them. CDR1 and CDR2 (germline): LGHNA, YSLEER. This CDR3 comprises 15 residues. Sequencing was performed with immunoSEQ multiplex PCR; in TCRdb, only in-frame clones are kept and a portion is missing. The sample lists around 99,000 clones; 80% to 95% were seen once. This sample comprised peripheral blood, obtained in the third trimester of pregnancy. The chain is built from TRBV4-3 and TRBJ1-4; D gene uncertain. This TCR came from a female donor in good health, enrolled as a control in a pregnancy study. The DNA for the CDR3 is TGCGCCAGCAGCCGACGACCCCCGGCCGGGGAAAAACTGTTTTTT. It codes for CASSRRPPAGEKLFF.